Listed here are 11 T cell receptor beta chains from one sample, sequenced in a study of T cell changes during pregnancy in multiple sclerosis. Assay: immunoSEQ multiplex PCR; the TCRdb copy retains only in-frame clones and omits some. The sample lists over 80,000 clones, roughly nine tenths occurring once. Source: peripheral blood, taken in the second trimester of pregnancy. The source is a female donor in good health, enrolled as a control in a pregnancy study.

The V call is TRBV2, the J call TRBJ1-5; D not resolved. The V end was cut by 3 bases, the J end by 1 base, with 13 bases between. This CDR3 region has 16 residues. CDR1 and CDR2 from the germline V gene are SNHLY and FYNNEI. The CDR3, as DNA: TGTGCCAGCAGTGACCGGGGTTTGGAGAGCAATCAGCCCCAGCATTTT. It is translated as CASSDRGLESNQPQHF.

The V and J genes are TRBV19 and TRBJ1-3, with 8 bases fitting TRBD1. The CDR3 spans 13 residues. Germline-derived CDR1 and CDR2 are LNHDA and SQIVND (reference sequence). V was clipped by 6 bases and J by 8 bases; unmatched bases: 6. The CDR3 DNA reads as TGTGCCAGTAGCCGGGACAGGACCTACACCATATATTTT. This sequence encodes CASSRDRTYTIYF. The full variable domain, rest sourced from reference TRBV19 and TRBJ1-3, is DGGITQSPKYLFRKEGQNVTLSCEQNLNHDAMYWYRQDPGQGLRLIYYSQIVNDFQKGDIAEGYSVSREKKESFPLTVTSAQKNPTAFYLCASSRDRTYTIYFGEGSWLTVV.

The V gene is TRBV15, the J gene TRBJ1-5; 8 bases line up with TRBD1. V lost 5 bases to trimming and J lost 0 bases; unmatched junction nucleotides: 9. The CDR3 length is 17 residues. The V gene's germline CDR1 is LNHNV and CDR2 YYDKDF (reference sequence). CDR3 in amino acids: CATSDRDRYFSNQPQHF. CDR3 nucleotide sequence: TGTGCCACCAGCGACCGGGACAGGTACTTTAGCAATCAGCCCCAGCATTTT. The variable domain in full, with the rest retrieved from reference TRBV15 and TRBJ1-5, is DAMVIQNPRYQVTQFGKPVTLSCSQTLNHNVMYWYQQKSSQAPKLLFHYYDKDFNNEADTPDNFQSRRPNTSFCFLDIRSPGLGDTAMYLCATSDRDRYFSNQPQHFGDGTRLSIL.

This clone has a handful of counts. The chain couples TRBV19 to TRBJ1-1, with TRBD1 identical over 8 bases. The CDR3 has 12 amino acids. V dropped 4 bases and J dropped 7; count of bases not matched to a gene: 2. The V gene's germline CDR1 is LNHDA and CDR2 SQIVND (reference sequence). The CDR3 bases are TGTGCCAGTAGTACCGGGACAGGTGAAGCTTTCTTT. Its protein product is CASSTGTGEAFF.

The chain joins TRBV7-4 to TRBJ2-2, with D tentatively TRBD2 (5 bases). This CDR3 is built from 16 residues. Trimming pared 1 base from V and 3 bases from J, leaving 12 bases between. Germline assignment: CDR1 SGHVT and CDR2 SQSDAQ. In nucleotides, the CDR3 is TGTGCCAGCAGCTTAGAGCGGAGCGAAGACACCGGGGAGCTGTTTTTT. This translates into CASSLERSEDTGELFF.

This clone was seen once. The CDR3 coding sequence is TGTGCCAGCAGCCCCTGGACAGGAAGGAACTATGGCTACACCTTC. It yields the protein CASSPWTGRNYGYTF. This chain uses TRBV9 with TRBJ1-2; 7 nucleotides match TRBD1. The CDR3 contains 15 residues. Germline V gene sequence: CDR1 SGDLS, CDR2 YYNGEE. V was pared by 4 bases and J by 2 bases, with 8 bases of the junction left unmatched. Variable domain in full (rest from reference TRBV9 and TRBJ1-2): DSGVTQTPKHLITATGQRVTLRCSPRSGDLSVYWYQQSLDQGLQFLIQYYNGEERAKGNILERFSAQQFPDLHSELNLSSLELGDSALYFCASSPWTGRNYGYTFGSGTRLTVV.

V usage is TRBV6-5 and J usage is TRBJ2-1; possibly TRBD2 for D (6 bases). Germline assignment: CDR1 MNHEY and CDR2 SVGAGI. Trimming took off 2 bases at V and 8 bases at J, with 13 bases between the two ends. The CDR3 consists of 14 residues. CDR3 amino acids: CASSYAAGPDEQFF. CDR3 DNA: TGTGCCAGCAGTTACGCGGCGGGGCCGGATGAGCAGTTCTTC.

The CDR3 bases are TGTGCCAGCAGCTTGGGGGACTACTTAAACACCGGGGAGCTGTTTTTT. Its protein product is CASSLGDYLNTGELFF. This chain joins TRBV5-4 and TRBJ2-2, with 7 bases matching TRBD2. The CDR3 consists of 16 residues. CDR1 is SGHNT, CDR2 YYREEE, per germline (reference sequence). V dropped 0 bases and J dropped 2; count of bases not matched to a gene: 4.

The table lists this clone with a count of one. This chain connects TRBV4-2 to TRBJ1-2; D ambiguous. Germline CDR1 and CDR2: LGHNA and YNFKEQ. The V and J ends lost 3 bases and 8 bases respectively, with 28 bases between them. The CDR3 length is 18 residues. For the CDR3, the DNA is TGTGCCAGCAGCCATAGCCCGGTCGGCTATGGAGGGCCGGGAGGCTACACCTTC. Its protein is CASSHSPVGYGGPGGYTF.

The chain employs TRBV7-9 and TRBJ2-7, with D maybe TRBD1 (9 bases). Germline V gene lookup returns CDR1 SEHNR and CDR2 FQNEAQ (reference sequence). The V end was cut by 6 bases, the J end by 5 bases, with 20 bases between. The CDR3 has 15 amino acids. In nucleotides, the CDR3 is TGTGCCAGCAGTCTTAGCGGGACAGGGTTCAACGAGCAGTACTTC. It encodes CASSLSGTGFNEQYF.

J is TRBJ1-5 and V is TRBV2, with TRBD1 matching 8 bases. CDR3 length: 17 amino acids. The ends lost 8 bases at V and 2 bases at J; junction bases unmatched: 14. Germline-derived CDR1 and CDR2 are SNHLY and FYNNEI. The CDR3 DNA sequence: TGTGCCAGCCGATTCTATAACGGACAGGGCGGCAATCAGCCCCAGCATTTT. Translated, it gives CASRFYNGQGGNQPQHF. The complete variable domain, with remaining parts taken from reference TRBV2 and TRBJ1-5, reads EPEVTQTPSHQVTQMGQEVILRCVPISNHLYFYWYRQILGQKVEFLVSFYNNEISEKSEIFDDQFSVERPDGSNFTLKIRSTKLEDSAMYFCASRFYNGQGGNQPQHFGDGTRLSIL.